This TCR beta chain was documented in a study of STAT5B mutations in CD4+ large granular lymphocyte leukemia. Whole-study findings and limits: Higher CD4+ than CD8+ T-LGLL clonality might reflect small sample size. Roughly 27% of private leukemic clonotypes occurred rarely in other patients' non-leukemic repertoires.

Sequenced by immunoSEQ multiplex PCR; TCRdb stores in-frame clones only, minus some. Of about 25,000 clones in the sample, about 70% were seen once. Healthy controls were blood donor buffy coats. As concerns this clone: No antigen is known for it.

The TCR was taken from a human donor in good health. The sample taken for sequencing was CD4+ T cells from blood buffy coats.

CDR3 nucleotide sequence: TGTGCCAGCAGCTTCGACTTTTACGAGCAGTACTTC. It encodes CASSFDFYEQYF. The V call is TRBV5-4, the J call TRBJ2-7; D call uncertain. This CDR3 is 12 amino acids long. The V gene's germline CDR1 is SGHNT and CDR2 YYREEE (reference sequence). The ends were cut back, 2 bases at V and 4 bases at J, with 7 bases in the middle.